These 28 T cell receptor beta chains were all obtained from the same sample, sequenced in a study of molecular identifiers for immune sequencing clone quantification. From the PCR reads, TCRdb called clonotypes with MiXCR, one entry per CDR3 protein. The sample shows about half a million distinct CDR3 sequences, around 23% of them seen only once. The material sequenced was naive CD8+ T cells from blood, with Jurkat cell RNA spiked in. This sample's subset: FACS-sorted CD8+CD4-CCR7+CD45RA+ naive T cells. These TCRs come from a human donor in good health. Some libraries in this study had Jurkat cell RNA spiked in.

The CDR3: CASSVDGTLFYNEQFF. CDR3 DNA: TGTGCCAGCAGCGTAGACGGGACACTGTTCTACAATGAGCAGTTCTTC. This chain joins TRBV7-2 and TRBJ2-1, with D possibly being TRBD1 (6 bases). V lost 5 bases and J 3 bases, leaving 17 bases between the germline ends. CDR1 and CDR2 from the germline V gene are SGHTA and FQGNSA. The CDR3 has 16 residues.

This clonotype has at least ten counts. CDR3: CASSPLRVEGVFWDTQYF. The CDR3 coding sequence is TGTGCCAGCAGTCCTCTCCGCGTGGAGGGGGTATTTTGGGATACGCAGTATTTT. The V gene is TRBV27, the J gene TRBJ2-3, with D possibly being TRBD1 or TRBD2 (6 bases each). Trimming left V 5 bases short and J 6 bases short, with 27 bases between. CDR3 size: 18 residues. Per the germline V gene, CDR1 is MNHEY and CDR2 is SMNVEV (reference sequence).

There are a few counts of this clonotype. The chain carries TRBV11-2 and TRBJ2-7; 9 bases agree with TRBD2. Per the germline V gene, CDR1 is SGHAT and CDR2 is FQNNGV. There are 16 residues in the CDR3. Unmatched junction bases numbered 8, after V lost 4 bases and J lost 1 base. For the CDR3, the DNA is TGTGCCAGCAGCTACAGCGGGGGGCTTAAATCCTACGAGCAGTACTTC. This sequence encodes CASSYSGGLKSYEQYF.

Turning to this clonotype: Just one base apart from a much larger clone, this may be a read error. The V gene is TRBV12-3 or TRBV12-4, the J gene TRBJ1-5; TRBD1 matches 9 bases. Trimming took 8 bases from V and 6 from J; bases not matched to a gene: 14. This CDR3 region has 16 residues. CDR3 in amino acids: CASGKTGTGLSQPQHF. CDR3 DNA sequence: TGTGCCAGCGGTAAGACCGGGACAGGGTTGTCTCAGCCCCAGCATTTT.

A remark on this clonotype: A junction end diverges from the germline sequence, so it may reflect a read error. This chain connects TRBV20-1 to TRBJ2-7; D not certain. The CDR3 has 13 residues. CDR1 is DFQATT and CDR2 is SNEGSKA in the germline V gene (reference sequence). Here the CDR3 reads CSALAGGSLEQHF. CDR3 nucleotides: TGCAGTGCATTAGCCGGTGGGTCGCTCGAGCAGCACTTC.

This clonotype has ten or more counts. The chain links TRBV11-2 to TRBJ1-1; no clear D. The CDR3 has 13 residues. V lost 1 base to trimming and J lost 3 bases, with 6 bases between them. Germline assignment: CDR1 SGHAT and CDR2 FQNNGV. The CDR3 region is CASSLAGHTEAFF. In nucleotides, the CDR3 is TGTGCCAGCAGCTTAGCCGGGCACACTGAAGCTTTCTTT.

This clonotype came up a few times. This chain joins TRBV19 and TRBJ1-1; no clear D. CDR1 is LNHDA, CDR2 SQIVND, per germline (reference sequence). The germline V and J ends were trimmed by 5 bases and 5 bases, with 15 bases remaining between them. The length of the CDR3 is 14 residues. The CDR3 here is CASSFVFPGTEAFF. For the CDR3, the DNA is TGTGCCAGTAGTTTTGTATTCCCCGGGACTGAAGCTTTCTTT. The variable domain in full, with the rest retrieved from reference TRBV19 and TRBJ1-1, is DGGITQSPKYLFRKEGQNVTLSCEQNLNHDAMYWYRQDPGQGLRLIYYSQIVNDFQKGDIAEGYSVSREKKESFPLTVTSAQKNPTAFYLCASSFVFPGTEAFFGQGTRLTVV.

This clonotype was picked up a small number of times. The rearrangement joins TRBV4-1 to TRBJ2-1; TRBD2 agrees at 10 bases. V lost 1 base and J lost 6; bases outside the gene matches: 9. The length of the CDR3 is 17 residues. The germline V gene has CDR1 MGHRA and CDR2 YSYEKL. This CDR3 is CASSQGLLAGYFNEQFF. CDR3 in DNA: TGCGCCAGCAGCCAAGGCCTACTAGCGGGATACTTCAATGAGCAGTTCTTC.

This chain links TRBV27 with TRBJ2-7, with 7 bases aligning to TRBD1. The germline CDR1 and CDR2 sequences are MNHEY and SMNVEV (reference sequence). The trim removed 7 bases at V and 1 base at J, leaving 7 bases unmatched. CDR3 length: 14 residues. CDR3 bases: TGTGCCAGCACCATTTCAGGGGGTTCCTACGAGCAGTACTTC. This codes for CASTISGGSYEQYF.

The chain recombines TRBV15 with TRBJ2-1; a weak D match, TRBD1 (6 bases). Germline CDR1 is LNHNV and CDR2 is YYDKDF (reference sequence). V lost 4 bases, J lost 5 bases, and 12 bases lay in between. CDR3 size: 14 residues. CDR3 in DNA: TGTGCCACCAGCACTGGGACAAACCACAATGAGCAGTTCTTC. Residues: CATSTGTNHNEQFF.

This clonotype was counted many times. The V and J genes are TRBV4-3 and TRBJ1-3, with D possibly matching TRBD1 (6 bases). V lost 3 bases to trimming and J lost 2 bases, with 11 bases between them. CDR3 length: 15 residues. The germline V gene has CDR1 LGHNA and CDR2 YSLEER. The CDR3 loop reads CASSQGGTTGNTIYF. The CDR3 DNA reads as TGCGCCAGCAGCCAGGGAGGGACAACTGGAAACACCATATATTTT.

The CDR3 region has the DNA TGTGCCAGCTCCCTTGATTGGACAGATTACACTGAAGCTTTCTTT. The encoded protein is CASSLDWTDYTEAFF. The chain combines TRBV18 with TRBJ1-1, with D possibly TRBD1 on 6 matching bases. The CDR3 extends over 15 amino acids. The germline gives CDR1 KGHSH, CDR2 LQKENI. V dropped 6 bases and J dropped 3 bases, with 17 bases sitting between them.

This clonotype was seen a handful of times. The rearrangement uses TRBV14 and TRBJ1-1; D might be TRBD1 (5 bases). The CDR3 is 16 amino acids. The ends were cut back, 2 bases at V and 1 base at J, with 14 bases in the middle. CDR1 is SGHDN, CDR2 FVKESK, per germline. In DNA, the CDR3 is TGTGCCAGCAGCCAATTGGCGGAAGGGGCGAACACTGAAGCTTTCTTT. As protein: CASSQLAEGANTEAFF. Together with reference TRBV14 and TRBJ1-1, the CDR3 gives the full variable domain: EAGVTQFPSHSVIEKGQTVTLRCDPISGHDNLYWYRRVMGKEIKFLLHFVKESKQDESGMPNNRFLAERTGGTYSTLKVQPAELEDSGVYFCASSQLAEGANTEAFFGQGTRLTVV.

This clonotype was seen more than once but under ten times. This chain uses TRBV11-2 with TRBJ2-3; D is ambiguous. The V and J ends lost 3 bases and 6 bases respectively, with 7 bases between them. CDR3 length equals 12 residues. CDR1 and CDR2 from the germline V gene are SGHAT and FQNNGV. CDR3 residues: CASSLPFDTQYF. The CDR3 coding sequence is TGTGCCAGCAGCTTGCCCTTTGATACGCAGTATTTT.

This clonotype came up a few times. V gene TRBV20-1 combines with J gene TRBJ2-7; D call uncertain. Germline CDR1 reads DFQATT; CDR2 reads SNEGSKA (reference sequence). Trimming removed 1 base from V and 6 bases from J, with 19 bases in between. The CDR3 length is 15 residues. DNA for the CDR3: TGCAGTGCTAGAGGACCCTCAGATCCGCTTTTCGAGCAGTACTTC. Translation gives CSARGPSDPLFEQYF.

Comment on this clonotype: The junction shows a germline mismatch at one end, possibly a read error. The chain is built from TRBV13 and TRBJ2-7; D call uncertain. CDR1 is PRHDT and CDR2 is FYEKMQ in the germline V gene (reference sequence). The CDR3 length is 13 residues. CDR3 coding DNA: TGTGCCGGCAGCTCAATCCCGGGTTACGAGCAGTACTTC. It encodes CAGSSIPGYEQYF.

J is TRBJ2-2 and V is TRBV4-1, with D unresolved. Germline V gene sequence: CDR1 MGHRA, CDR2 YSYEKL. The CDR3 spans 14 residues. Deletions cut 1 base from V and 7 bases from J, with 10 bases between. CDR3 sequence: CASSQVSVGGELFF. The CDR3 DNA sequence: TGCGCCAGCAGCCAAGTCAGTGTCGGCGGGGAGCTGTTTTTT.

There are a few counts of this clonotype. This chain connects TRBV19 to TRBJ1-1; the match to TRBD1 covers 11 bases. The CDR3 spans 12 residues. CDR1 and CDR2 from the germline V gene are LNHDA and SQIVND (reference sequence). The CDR3 DNA follows: TGTGGGGCCGGACAGGGGGCTACTGAAGCTTTCTTT. Its translation: CGAGQGATEAFF.

The gene calls are TRBV19 and TRBJ2-5; tentative D call: TRBD2 (6 bases). Trimming took 5 bases from V and 2 from J, leaving 12 bases between them. Germline V CDR1 and CDR2: LNHDA, SQIVND (reference sequence). The CDR3 length is 14 residues. Here the CDR3 reads CASSGNSGQETQYF. CDR3 in DNA: TGTGCCAGTAGTGGAAATAGCGGACAAGAGACCCAGTACTTC.

This clonotype appeared a few times. The chain links TRBV6-2 or TRBV6-3 to TRBJ1-2; D may be TRBD1 (5 bases). This CDR3 comprises 11 residues. Germline lookup yields CDR1 MNHEY and CDR2 SVGEGT. V was shortened by 6 bases and J by 8 bases, with 10 bases between the two germline ends. As DNA, the CDR3 is TGTGCCAGCAGCTTGGGACCCGGCTACACCTTC. Translating it yields CASSLGPGYTF.

This clonotype occurred a few times. CDR3 amino acids: CASSSPGLAGAIYEQYF. CDR3 nucleotides: TGCGCCAGCAGCTCGCCGGGACTAGCGGGAGCGATTTACGAGCAGTACTTC. The genes are TRBV5-1 and TRBJ2-7; 14 bases line up with TRBD2. Germline CDR1 SGHRS, CDR2 YFSETQ. The CDR3 runs 17 residues. Trimming removed 3 bases from V and 4 bases from J; junction bases left unmatched: 9.

The chain carries TRBV7-9 and TRBJ1-2; D is uncertain. V lost 5 bases and J 4 bases, leaving 2 bases between the germline ends. Germline V gene lookup returns CDR1 SEHNR and CDR2 FQNEAQ (reference sequence). The CDR3 extends over 10 amino acids. The CDR3 sequence is CASSVYGYTF. The CDR3 region has the DNA TGTGCCAGCAGCGTCTATGGCTACACCTTC.

This clonotype was counted a few times. The chain carries TRBV6-1 and TRBJ2-7; D is ambiguous. Trimming cost V 11 bases and J 5 bases, with 16 bases left between them. This CDR3 spans 12 amino acids. CDR1 and CDR2 from the germline V gene are MNHNS and SASEGT. CDR3 protein: CACDRPTHEQYF. In DNA form, the CDR3 reads TGTGCCTGCGATAGGCCTACCCACGAGCAGTACTTC.

This clonotype appeared a few times. This sequence joins TRBV7-9 and TRBJ1-5, with TRBD1 as a possible D gene (6 bases). The germline V gene has CDR1 SEHNR and CDR2 FQNEAQ (reference sequence). There are 16 residues in the CDR3. The V end was cut by 4 bases, the J end by 3 bases, with 16 bases between. The CDR3 DNA reads TGTGCCAGCAGCTCCGGCCAGACAGGCTTCAATCAGCCCCAGCATTTT. Its translation is CASSSGQTGFNQPQHF.

J is TRBJ2-3 and V is TRBV7-9, with TRBD2 matching 14 bases. Germline CDR1 is SEHNR and CDR2 is FQNEAQ (reference sequence). The CDR3 sequence is 18 residues long. J gave up 6 bases and V 5 bases, and 13 bases lay outside the gene matches. CDR3 loop: CASSLRLAGGPGADTQYF. The CDR3 DNA is TGTGCCAGCAGCCTCCGACTAGCGGGGGGGCCTGGAGCGGATACGCAGTATTTT.

In its sample, this clonotype was seen a few times. The conserved closing phenylalanine or tryptophan is absent in this CDR3, likely reflecting a read error. The V and J genes are TRBV3-1 and TRBJ2-1; D is ambiguous. The CDR3 extends over 16 amino acids. Trimming shortened V by 0 bases and J by 9 bases, and 18 bases separated the two germline ends. Germline CDR1 is LGHDT and CDR2 is YNNKEL (reference sequence). The CDR3 nucleotides read TGTGCCAGCAGCCAAGACGGCATATCGGTCGGAATTGAGCAGTTCCTC. Translation gives CASSQDGISVGIEQFL.

This clonotype was seen many times. V usage is TRBV29-1 and J usage is TRBJ2-7, with TRBD1 identical over 7 bases. The CDR3 contains 13 residues. Germline CDR1 and CDR2: SQVTM and ANQGSEA. V was pared by 7 bases and J by 4 bases, with 10 bases of the junction left unmatched. The CDR3 reads CSGLTGYGYEQYF. In DNA, the CDR3 is TGCAGCGGCCTGACAGGGTATGGTTACGAGCAGTACTTC.

This clonotype has more than one count but fewer than ten. This CDR3 reads CASSHRGGGSMNTEAFF. As DNA, the CDR3 is TGTGCCAGCAGTCACCGAGGAGGGGGGAGCATGAACACTGAAGCTTTCTTT. V is TRBV28 and J is TRBJ1-1; maybe TRBD1 (6 bases). CDR1 is MDHEN and CDR2 is SYDVKM in the germline V gene. The CDR3 has 17 residues. Trimming took 5 bases from V and 0 from J, leaving 19 bases between them.